This T cell receptor (beta chain) stems from a study of blood T cell repertoires in COVID-19 (dated by TCRdb to 2020 to 2022). Describing the broader study: Samples from collaborators originated in the United States, Italy and Spain and spanned both the acute and convalescent phases of COVID-19. The prospective study material was composed of cDNA or gDNA derived from T cells, B-cell-depleted T cells, or PBMCs. Deeply sampled blood TCRbeta repertoires from subjects exposed to, actively infected with, or recovered from COVID-19 were included in the dataset. The repertoires were made available in a free public database intended to serve as a resource for research on the immune response to SARS-CoV-2. Samples were obtained from the ongoing ImmuneRACE study (first 160 participants) and from about 1,300 subjects provided by 6 global collaborators. Nearly every sample came with metadata listing a de-identified subject ID, COVID-19 status, age in years and sex. Where HLA class I and class II types were available, the types were taken from metadata supplied by the sample provider, not from assay-based typing. Broader findings and caveats from the paper: The quantity of clinical and demographic metadata differed by source and by participant and was supplied without curation.

The CDR3, cysteine through phenylalanine, is 13 amino acids long. Only the CDR3 region is kept as DNA, spanning 39 bases read in frame from base 1. The germline V gene supplies CDR1 ENHRY and CDR2 SYGVKD. V loses 3 bases, J loses 0 bases, and the germline ends lie 6 bases apart. As for this clone: The clone's antigen remains unknown. Per-base quality was not reported, and no clone a single base away is much larger than it.

TCRbeta CDR3 regions were amplified from genomic DNA by means of the immunoSEQ Assay, a bias-controlled multiplex PCR. The original methods were these. The number of nucleated cells in each sample was estimated by amplification of reference gene primers within the assay. Sequence reads were collapsed and filtered to measure the absolute abundance of every unique TCRbeta CDR3 rearrangement. For each sample, productive Simpson clonality was calculated as the square root of Simpson's diversity index over productive rearrangements. TCRdb re-hosts the immuneACCESS table, in-frame sequences only. Its copies lack some clones; in the studies checked, an unresolved V gene accounts for under half of them, and the cause for the rest is not known. That table furnishes V, J and clone size, whereas the DNA furnished D and trimming. The sample has fewer than 350,000 clones on record, approximately 90% of them singletons. Together, the top ten hold about 2.3% of the sample.

Participants in the prospective study were enrolled through a virtual design, were aged about 18 to 90 years, and lived in approximately 25 United States geographic areas. In the prospective study, participants were assigned to cohorts based on the clinical history participants reported in a screening survey and a study questionnaire. Each participant in the prospective study had whole blood, serum and a nasopharyngeal or oropharyngeal swab collected by mobile phlebotomists. Over an approximately 2-month period, participants in the prospective study had the option of providing additional blood draws and questionnaires. Before DNA extraction, blood samples from the prospective study were shipped at room temperature or frozen.

Sequenced input: PBMCs or T cells enriched from blood (not recorded which). The TCR sequence derives from a woman in her thirties or forties with acute COVID-19. The chain is made from TRBV10-3 and TRBJ2-7; the D segment cannot be called with confidence. CDR3 protein: CAISDSGSYEQYF. The DNA sequence reads TGTGCCATCAGTGATTCGGGCTCCTACGAGCAGTACTTC.